A single sample gave rise to the 32 T cell receptor beta chains below, sequenced in a study of tumor-infiltrating lymphocytes in primary liver carcinoma. The input was around 500 ng total RNA; TCR beta cDNA was made from it with a constant-region primer. TCR beta libraries came from three nested multiplex PCR rounds using slightly modified ARM-PCR. The first two PCR rounds used TRBV1-TRBV30 forward primers with a C-beta reverse primer, nine to eleven cycles each. MiXCR was run by TCRdb on the multiplex PCR reads, yielding one entry per CDR3 protein. The sample shows 84,000 or so distinct CDR3 sequences, around 70% of them seen only once. Each 20-30 mg portion of unsorted bulk tissue served as the source for co-extraction of RNA and DNA. The sequenced material came from liver tumor tissue from sampling region 1. Subset reported: tumor region T1, superior pole. These receptors were taken from a man in his forties with primary liver carcinoma and hepatitis B virus infection.

The table lists this clonotype with many counts. CDR3 coding DNA: TGTGCCAGCAGTGCGGCAGGGGATCAGCCCCAGCATTTT. Its protein is CASSAAGDQPQHF. This sequence joins TRBV6-5 and TRBJ1-5; perhaps TRBD1 as D (6 bases). With 5 bases removed from V and 5 bases from J, the gap between germline ends came to 10 bases. Germline V gene data show CDR1 as MNHEY and CDR2 as SVGAGI. The CDR3 is 13 residues long.

Comment on this clonotype: It may be a read error: a sequence one base away is much more abundant. Because it lacks the conserved phenylalanine or tryptophan at the end, this CDR3 is likely a read error. This chain uses TRBV12-3 or TRBV12-4 with TRBJ2-3, with D possibly TRBD2 on 6 matching bases. The CDR3 totals 14 residues. V dropped 5 bases and J dropped 6 bases, with 15 bases sitting between them. Here the CDR3 reads CASSRGNPWDTQYS. CDR3 bases: TGTGCCAGCAGTCGGGGGAACCCCTGGGATACGCAGTATTCT.

About this clonotype itself: One end of the junction does not line up with germline, which may come from a read error. This sequence joins TRBV6-5 and TRBJ1-1; maybe TRBD1 (5 bases). This CDR3 spans 14 amino acids. Per the germline V gene, CDR1 is MNHEY and CDR2 is SVGAGI. CDR3 in amino acids: CASSDRGVETEAIF. CDR3 in DNA: TGTGCCAGCAGCGATAGGGGCGTGGAAACTGAAGCTATCTTT.

This clonotype was found many times. The chain employs TRBV28 and TRBJ1-4, with D possibly being TRBD1 (5 bases). CDR1 MDHEN and CDR2 SYDVKM come from the germline V gene. The CDR3 is 15 residues long. V lost 6 bases and J lost 4, with 15 bases in between. The CDR3: CASSPPGRNNEKLFF. In DNA, the CDR3 is TGTGCCAGCAGCCCTCCGGGACGGAATAATGAAAAACTGTTTTTT.

This clonotype has a single count. The CDR3 DNA follows: TGCGCCAGCAGCCAAGCCCCCTGGGGCAATGAGCAGTTCTTC. Translation gives CASSQAPWGNEQFF. The chain recombines TRBV4-1 with TRBJ2-1; D ambiguous. The CDR3 has 14 amino acids. The germline V gene has CDR1 MGHRA and CDR2 YSYEKL. V shed 1 base and J shed 6 bases, with 10 bases lying between them.

This clonotype turned up a few times. The genes are TRBV6-6 and TRBJ1-6; TRBD1 agrees at 9 bases. CDR1 MNHNY and CDR2 SVGAGI come from the germline V gene (reference sequence). The CDR3 is 14 residues long. The ends lost 10 bases at V and 9 bases at J; junction bases unmatched: 10. In nucleotides, the CDR3 is TGTGCCAATAGGGTGGGACAGGGAATTTCACCCCTCCACTTT. It is translated as CANRVGQGISPLHF.

The gene calls are TRBV20-1 and TRBJ2-1, with D perhaps matching TRBD2 (5 bases). V was clipped by 6 bases and J by 4 bases, with 22 bases between them. This CDR3 is built from 16 residues. Germline V CDR1 and CDR2: DFQATT, SNEGSKA (reference sequence). This chain's CDR3 is CSAPNPGSVNYNEQFF. CDR3 sequence (DNA): TGCAGTGCCCCCAACCCTGGGAGCGTAAATTACAATGAGCAGTTCTTC.

Remarks on this clonotype: The junction does not match germline at one end; this may be a read error. The chain recombines TRBV6-2 or TRBV6-3 with TRBJ2-3; D possibly corresponds to TRBD2 (6 bases). The length of the CDR3 is 17 residues. The V gene's germline CDR1 is MNHEY and CDR2 SVGEGT. The CDR3 bases are TGTGCCAGCAACAGGAGGGATTCCCGGGACGGCACAGATACGCACTATTTT. Protein product: CASNRRDSRDGTDTHYF.

On this clonotype itself: One end of the junction fails to match germline, which may point to a read error. The gene calls are TRBV5-4 and TRBJ2-1; 16 positions agree with TRBD2. CDR1 is SGHNT and CDR2 is YYREEE in the germline V gene (reference sequence). The CDR3 runs to 18 residues. The CDR3 sequence is CTSNAGLAGGSPYNEQFF. CDR3 nucleotide sequence: TGTACCAGCAACGCGGGACTAGCGGGAGGGAGCCCCTACAATGAGCAGTTCTTC.

This chain links TRBV6-6 with TRBJ2-7; 16 bases align to TRBD2. Germline assignment: CDR1 MNHNY and CDR2 SVGAGI (reference sequence). CDR3 size: 17 residues. The ends lost 8 bases at V and 6 bases at J; junction bases unmatched: 13. CDR3 amino acids: CASCSSGLAGGSGEQYF. CDR3 coding DNA: TGTGCCAGCTGTTCATCGGGACTAGCGGGAGGGTCGGGCGAGCAGTACTTC.

With respect to this clonotype: One junction end does not reproduce the germline sequence, and a read error may be involved. The V gene is TRBV6-6, the J gene TRBJ2-1; the D gene is possibly TRBD2 (5 bases). The germline gives CDR1 MNHNY, CDR2 SVGAGI (reference sequence). The length of the CDR3 is 12 residues. CDR3 sequence reads: CASTLGSNEQSF. In nucleotides, the CDR3 is TGTGCCAGCACACTAGGAAGCAATGAGCAGTCCTTC.

This clonotype was seen many times. The genes are TRBV6-6 and TRBJ1-4; 7 nucleotides align to TRBD1. This CDR3 has 15 residues. Unmatched junction bases numbered 5, after V lost 2 bases and J lost 5 bases. The germline V gene has CDR1 MNHNY and CDR2 SVGAGI (reference sequence). The CDR3 is CASSYSRGLNEKLFF. DNA for the CDR3: TGTGCCAGCAGTTACAGCAGGGGGTTGAATGAAAAACTGTTTTTT.

The chain uses TRBV6-1 and TRBJ2-3; possible D gene TRBD2, 5 bases. CDR3 length equals 18 residues. CDR1 is MNHNS and CDR2 is SASEGT in the germline V gene. Trimming took 6 bases from V and 0 from J, leaving 22 bases between them. The CDR3 sequence is CASSEPAGGPYSTDTQYF. The CDR3 bases are TGTGCCAGCAGCGAACCAGCTGGCGGGCCATATAGCACAGATACGCAGTATTTT.

V usage is TRBV11-2 and J usage is TRBJ2-1; 8 bases align to TRBD2. CDR1 is SGHAT, CDR2 FQNNGV, per germline. The CDR3 loop spans 11 amino acids. DNA for the CDR3: TGTGTCGGGGGGGTATACAATGAGCAGTTCTTC. Its protein is CVGGVYNEQFF.

About this clonotype itself: The junction departs from germline at one end; a sequencing error may be responsible. The chain uses TRBV4-1 and TRBJ2-1; tentatively, D is TRBD2 (6 bases). Germline CDR1 and CDR2: MGHRA and YSYEKL. The CDR3 sequence is 18 residues long. The CDR3, as DNA: TGCGCCAGCGGCCAAGGGGTCCTAGCGAGGAGCCCCTACAATGAGCAGTTCTTC. It yields the protein CASGQGVLARSPYNEQFF.

Note on this clonotype: Relative to the germline gene, one junction end is altered; a read error may explain this. The rearrangement links TRBV28 to TRBJ1-2; D is perhaps TRBD1 (6 bases). Germline V lookup: CDR1 MDHEN, CDR2 SYDVKM. This CDR3 spans 13 amino acids. CDR3 in DNA: TGTGCCAGCCGAAAGGGGGATATTAATGGCTTCACCTTC. Its translation: CASRKGDINGFTF.

Worth noting for this clonotype: The junction and the germline gene differ at one end; a read error may be behind it. The chain couples TRBV11-2 to TRBJ2-1; the D call may be TRBD1 or TRBD2 (5 bases each). Germline V CDR1 and CDR2: SGHAT, FQNNGV. The CDR3 consists of 22 residues. DNA for the CDR3: TGCGCCAGCAGCATCTCCTACCGGGGTCCCGTGAAACAGGTTCGCTCCTACAATGAGCAGCTCTTC. Translated, it gives CASSISYRGPVKQVRSYNEQLF. Drawing the rest from reference TRBV11-2 and TRBJ2-1, the complete variable domain is EAGVAQSPRYKIIEKRQSVAFWCNPISGHATLYWYQQILGQGPKLLIQFQNNGVVDDSQLPKDRFSAERLKGVDSTLKIQPAKLEDSAVYLCASSISYRGPVKQVRSYNEQLFGPGTRLTVL.

A note on this clonotype: It may be a read error: a sequence one base away is much more abundant. This chain connects TRBV7-9 to TRBJ2-5; D gene ambiguous. V was shortened by 4 bases and J by 5 bases, with 11 bases between the two germline ends. The CDR3 consists of 13 residues. Germline lookup yields CDR1 SEHNR and CDR2 FQNEAQ (reference sequence). As DNA, the CDR3 is TGTGCCAGCAGCTACGTCACTCTCGAGACCCAGTACTTC. Its translation is CASSYVTLETQYF.

Details on this clonotype: This sequence may be a read error, since a much larger clone differs from it by one base. The rearrangement uses TRBV28 and TRBJ2-4, with D tentatively TRBD2 (6 bases). This CDR3 is built from 14 residues. The germline gives CDR1 MDHEN, CDR2 SYDVKM. With 9 bases removed from V and 3 bases from J, the gap between germline ends came to 15 bases. CDR3 region: CARTGRLGKNIQYF. The DNA for the CDR3 is TGTGCCAGAACTGGGAGGTTAGGCAAAAACATTCAGTACTTC.

This clonotype has a handful of counts. A much more abundant neighbour one base away suggests this may be a read error. This rearrangement joins TRBV6-1 to TRBJ1-4, with D uncertain. This CDR3 is built from 13 residues. Germline-derived CDR1 and CDR2 are MNHNS and SASEGT. The CDR3: CVSSLQRNEKLFF. The CDR3 DNA sequence: TGTGTCAGCAGTTTACAGCGCAATGAAAAACTGTTTTTT.

As for this clonotype: One junction end disagrees with the germline gene, perhaps due to a read error. The chain is built from TRBV11-2 and TRBJ2-3; maybe TRBD1 (6 bases). Germline V CDR1 and CDR2: SGHAT, FQNNGV. The CDR3 has 17 amino acids. CDR3 residues: CASSLDLGTRANDTQYF. DNA of the CDR3: TGTGCCAGCAGCTTAGATCTTGGGACAAGGGCAAACGATACACAGTATTTT.

Concerning this clonotype itself: In this CDR3 the conserved last residue, phenylalanine or tryptophan, is missing, so a read error is likely. The DNA is omitted, as the CDR3 cannot be located on it reliably, and the CDR3 follows TCRdb's listing. J is TRBJ2-1 and V is TRBV6-1; the table gives TRBD1 as D, unverified against the DNA. CDR1 and CDR2 from the germline V gene are MNHNS and SASEGT. 14 amino acids form the CDR3, both terminal residues included. CDR3: CASSEWQGADELFS.

The sample holds a few counts of this clonotype. The V call is TRBV7-2, the J call TRBJ2-2; D gene uncertain. This CDR3 region has 13 residues. CDR1 SGHTA and CDR2 FQGNSA come from the germline V gene. The V end was cut by 0 bases, the J end by 10 bases, with 9 bases between. The chain's CDR3 is CASSLALRTELFF. The CDR3, as DNA: TGTGCCAGCAGCTTAGCGCTAAGGACGGAGCTGTTTTTT.

With respect to this clonotype: Germline is not matched at one junction end, which may reflect a read error. V usage is TRBV6-5 and J usage is TRBJ2-1; perhaps TRBD2 as D (6 bases). Germline assignment: CDR1 MNHEY and CDR2 SVGAGI. The CDR3 has 16 residues. CDR3 bases: TGTGCCAGCAGTTATTCGCTAGCGCCTCCACCCTTCGGGCAGCTCTTC. Residues: CASSYSLAPPPFGQLF.

With respect to this clonotype: The junction departs from the called germline gene at one end, perhaps through a read error. CDR3 nucleotide sequence: TGTGCTAGCAGTGAAGCTAGGACGGAGTGGTCTGGGGCCAACCTCCTGACTTTC. Translated, it gives CASSEARTEWSGANLLTF. The chain has TRBV6-1 and TRBJ2-6; weak D call: TRBD1 (5 bases). Germline-derived CDR1 and CDR2 are MNHNS and SASEGT. CDR3 length equals 18 residues.

Remarks on this clonotype: Sequence at one end of the junction differs from germline and may be a read error. The chain recombines TRBV11-2 with TRBJ2-5; 8 bases align to TRBD2. This CDR3 has 15 amino acids. In germline, CDR1 is SGHAT, CDR2 FQNNGV. CDR3 sequence: CASNDLTGAGETQYF. Here the CDR3 DNA reads TGTGCCAGTAACGACCTGACAGGAGCGGGAGAGACTCAGTACTTC.

The chain is built from TRBV4-2 and TRBJ1-1; no clear D gene. V gave up 0 bases and J gave up 3 bases, with 5 bases separating them. The CDR3 consists of 13 residues. CDR1 LGHNA and CDR2 YNFKEQ come from the germline V gene. The CDR3 DNA reads TGTGCCAGCAGCCAAGAGAGGTACACTGAAGCTTTCTTT. Residues: CASSQERYTEAFF.

The V call is TRBV5-6, the J call TRBJ2-3; 7 nucleotides line up with TRBD2. This CDR3 region has 13 residues. Germline CDR1 SGHDT, CDR2 YYEEEE. CDR3 sequence reads: CTNSSPGGDTQYF. The CDR3 DNA reads TGTACCAACAGCTCCCCCGGGGGGGATACGCAGTATTTT.

About this clonotype itself: This is likely a read error, given that the CDR3 carries no conserved phenylalanine or tryptophan at its end. The V call is TRBV6-6, the J call TRBJ2-5; D might be TRBD1 (5 bases). Trimming removed 6 bases from V and 0 bases from J, with 20 bases in between. This CDR3 comprises 17 residues. Looked up from germline, CDR1 is MNHNY and CDR2 is SVGAGI (reference sequence). Here the CDR3 reads CASSHAYRDSDQETQYL. CDR3 in DNA: TGTGCCAGCAGCCACGCATACCGTGACAGCGACCAAGAGACCCAGTACCTC.

Notes on this clonotype: A read error may produce the germline difference seen at one junction end. This chain uses TRBV10-1 with TRBJ2-3; D not resolved. This CDR3 region has 11 residues. From germline, CDR1 is WNHNN and CDR2 SYGVQD (reference sequence). The CDR3 is CASSGVDTQYF. CDR3 nucleotides: TGCGCCAGCAGTGGTGTGGATACGCAATATTTT.

In its sample, this clonotype was seen many times. The V and J genes are TRBV28 and TRBJ2-7, with 10 nucleotides matching TRBD2. This CDR3 is built from 15 residues. J gave up 3 bases and V 3 bases, and 5 bases lay outside the gene matches. Germline CDR1 MDHEN, CDR2 SYDVKM. The CDR3 DNA sequence: TGTGCCAGCAGTTTCTCGGCTAGCGGGAGCTACGAGCAGTACTTC. As protein: CASSFSASGSYEQYF.

The chain employs TRBV7-9 and TRBJ2-1, with D hard to call. V lost 3 bases and J 7 bases, leaving 7 bases between the germline ends. The CDR3 sequence is 12 residues long. Germline assignment: CDR1 SEHNR and CDR2 FQNEAQ (reference sequence). As DNA, the CDR3 is TGTGCCAGCAGCTTTGCGCGGAATGAGCAGTTCTTC. Translating gives CASSFARNEQFF.